This TCR beta chain was sequenced during a study of human T cells and chemical hapten exposure (dated by TCRdb to the early 2020s). About the study as a whole: For sensitization, 2% DPC in acetone was applied to a 2 cm by 2 cm area of upper inner arm skin. Throughout the study period of around 25 weeks, patients also received therapeutic DPC doses to the scalp every week. Patch testing on the upper back used Finn chambers containing 0.01% DPC, with scoring done after 6 days according to International Contact Dermatitis Research Group standards. Alopecia areata with under or over 50% scalp involvement, alopecia totalis and alopecia universalis were represented in the patient cohort, which was mostly female. Libraries were combined into a pool for sequencing, and differences in TCR yield between samples came mainly from small differences in library volumes within the pool. This study followed changes in the peripheral blood TCR repertoire in vivo during primary and secondary sensitization of alopecia patients to the hapten diphenylcyclopropenone (DPC). Blood samples were taken from patients before sensitization (week 0) and then at 2, 6 and about 24 weeks after DPC sensitization. For TCR sequencing, blood came from about 28 alopecia patients at anywhere from one to four time points (pre-sensitization, 2, 6 and 24 weeks). Overall study outcomes, separate from this receptor: After repeated subsampling, the strength of the expansion versus patch-test correlation and the threshold at which it became significant changed. No change with DPC sensitization was found in the number of TCRs above 1 in 1000 frequency, and no evidence of global repertoire structure alterations was found. Significantly more large CDR3 similarity clusters were formed by expanded TCRs than by pre-sensitization or healthy control sets, consistent with antigen-driven responses. Patch test score was positively correlated with the number of PT1 expanded TCRs, with significance at thresholds 8, 16 and 32 but not at 4. All patients had alopecia, a presumed autoimmune disease, so their immune response might differ from that of healthy individuals.

Only a few counts were recorded for this clonotype. What antigen it recognizes has not been identified. Base qualities are missing; no much larger clone stands one base away. The time point label corresponds to: pre-sensitization, week 0. Interpreted using the paper, the treatment or condition label stands for: therapeutic diphenylcyclopropenone sensitization with weekly scalp DPC. At each patch-test visit, blood was drawn before the patch test was applied. Patients were eligible if aged 18 to 70, diagnosed with alopecia and judged suitable for DPC therapy, and pregnant patients were excluded. Total RNA was isolated from unfractionated whole blood collected in Tempus Blood RNA tubes. Library construction relied on RACE. Sequenced using a NextSeq 500. Library preparation attached unique molecular identifiers to individual cDNA molecules for quantitative, reproducible TCR counting. For every blood RNA sample, sequencing covered both the TCR alpha and TCR beta chains. Processing in the source paper ran as follows. A median of approximately 96,000 TCRs per sample was observed, with a range of 23,224 to 690,600. The Decombinator software suite was used to annotate the V, J and CDR3 of the TCR reads. For the PS versus PT1 abundance plots, all samples were subsampled to the same number of TCRs (28,000). Expanded TCRs were defined as absent before sensitization and observed at least eight times at the 2-week time point. TCRdb reanalyzed the raw reads on its own, using fastp at Q25 for trimming and MiXCR for clone calling, and kept in-frame beta chains. Here each entry gathers all rows of one CDR3 protein and keeps the most common genes and DNA. TCRdb, rather than the study authors, made the V and J calls. The sample table records approximately 370,000 distinct CDR3 sequences; 4.5% to 5.5% of these occur just once. Jointly, the top ten make up about 8.2% of the sample.

From a lookup of the germline V gene (reference sequence), CDR1 and CDR2 are MNHEY and SMNVEV. The cysteine opens and the phenylalanine closes a CDR3 of 15 amino acids. Only the CDR3 DNA is retained, 45 bases long and in frame from the first base. Deletion took 0 bases off V and 4 bases off J, with a span of 10 bases between the germline ends. This clonotype was sampled from a woman aged 18-30 years with alopecia areata. Some clones in this sample may be carry-over from other donors' samples. Here the chain combines TRBV27 and TRBJ1-5; matching of 6 bases hints at TRBD1 as the D gene. The sequencing here drew on whole blood, taken in connection with sensitization to the hapten diphenylcyclopropenone (DPC). The encoded CDR3 is CASSLSGGTNQPQHF. The bases read TGTGCCAGCAGTTTATCAGGGGGGACGAATCAGCCCCAGCATTTT.